The rows below give T cell receptor beta chains drawn from one sample of a study of cytomegalovirus exposure and HLA in healthy donors. The repertoire was sequenced with immunoSEQ multiplex PCR; TCRdb's copy has only in-frame clones and lacks some. The repertoire consists of about 140,000 clones, with 82% occurring once and the leading ten covering approximately 9.7%. Material for sequencing was PBMCs. These receptors all stem from a woman aged 60-75 years in good health and CMV-seropositive. Each CDR3 is given with its conserved first and last residue. The order of the fields is CDR3 protein, J gene, V gene.

CASSLDQGGETQYF TRBJ2-5 TRBV5-4
CASSMGQVNTEAFF TRBJ1-1 TRBV19
CASSSPGGYEQYF TRBJ2-7 TRBV7-9
CASSQDLSLGQGNEKLFF TRBJ1-4 TRBV4-2
CASSQGTSGIPEQFF TRBJ2-1 TRBV4-3
CASSPGRGIWNEQFF TRBJ2-1 TRBV7-9
CASSPRQDYEQYF TRBJ2-7 TRBV18
CASSYPTSGSWDGELFF TRBJ2-2 TRBV7-9
CASSETAGGISYEQYF TRBJ2-7 TRBV5-1
CASSPRDSAGQPQHF TRBJ1-5 TRBV4-1
CASSTGGWQPQHF TRBJ1-5 TRBV6-5
CASSVGTTNYGYTF TRBJ1-2 TRBV28
CASSHRDRLSGANVLTF TRBJ2-6 TRBV11-3
CASSLAGQGTYEQYF TRBJ2-7 TRBV5-1
CASMQTGGGNIQYF TRBJ2-4 TRBV6-6
CASSPRDRDNQPQHF TRBJ1-5 TRBV5-5
CASSQGRGGPDSYEQYF TRBJ2-7 TRBV4-1
CASSPGGGRHNEQFF TRBJ2-1 TRBV7-9
CAISEREQEQFF TRBJ2-1 TRBV10-3
CASTKTGNTPEAFF TRBJ1-1 TRBV5-1
CASSITSSGELFF TRBJ2-2 TRBV7-9
CASSPDRGVQPQHF TRBJ1-5 TRBV19
CASSATSGLTDTQYF TRBJ2-3 TRBV7-9
CAISDLTSYSYEQYF TRBJ2-7 TRBV10-3
CATSRGLDRGASYEQYF NA TRBV15
CASSLGQGVRNTEAFF TRBJ1-1 TRBV5-1
CASGLPPNQPQHF TRBJ1-5 TRBV27
CASSKGQSEAFF TRBJ1-1 TRBV21-1
CSASGNTEAFF TRBJ1-1 TRBV20-1
CASSLERRDLYF TRBJ2-5 TRBV5-4